This TCR beta chain is from a study of shared clonotypes between healthy human individuals. The assay was immunoSEQ multiplex PCR, and TCRdb's table has in-frame clones only and misses some. The repertoire consists of about 2,200,000 clones, with about 92% occurring once and the leading ten covering about 1.5%. This clone was detected once. Other DNA sequences in the same sample also yield this CDR3. CD45RO-negative cells were positively selected for CCR7, leaving out terminally differentiated effector memory CD45RA+ cells. The clonotype comes from a man younger than 35 in good health. Some clones in this sample may be carry-over from other donors' samples. The sample was naive CD8+ T cells from PBMCs.

CDR3 in amino acids: CASSQGRLETQYF. The DNA of the CDR3 is TGCGCCAGCAGCCAGGGACGATTGGAGACCCAGTACTTC. The chain recombines TRBV4-1 with TRBJ2-5; D tentatively reads TRBD1 or TRBD2 (5 bases each). The CDR3 spans 13 residues. Germline values: CDR1 MGHRA, CDR2 YSYEKL. With 3 bases removed from V and 5 bases from J, the gap between germline ends came to 10 bases.